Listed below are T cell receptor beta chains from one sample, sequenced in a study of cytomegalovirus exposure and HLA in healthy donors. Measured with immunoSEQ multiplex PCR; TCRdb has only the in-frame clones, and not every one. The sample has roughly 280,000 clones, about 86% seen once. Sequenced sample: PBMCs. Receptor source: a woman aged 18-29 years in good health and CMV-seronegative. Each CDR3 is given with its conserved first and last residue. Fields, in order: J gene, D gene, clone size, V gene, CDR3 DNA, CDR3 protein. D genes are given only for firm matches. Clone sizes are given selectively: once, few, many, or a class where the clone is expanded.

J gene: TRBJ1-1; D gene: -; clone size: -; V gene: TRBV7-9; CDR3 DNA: TGTGCCAGCAGCTCGGCAGGGGTCAAAGCTTTCTTT; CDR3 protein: CASSSAGVKAFF
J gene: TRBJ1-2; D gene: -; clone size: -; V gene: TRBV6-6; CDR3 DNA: TGTGCCAGCAGTTACTTGGCGGACTATGGCTACACCTTC; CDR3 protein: CASSYLADYGYTF
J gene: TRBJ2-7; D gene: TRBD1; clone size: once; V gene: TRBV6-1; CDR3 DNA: TGTGCCAGCAGTGAATTCACAGGGGGATCCTACGAGCAGTACTTC; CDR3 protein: CASSEFTGGSYEQYF
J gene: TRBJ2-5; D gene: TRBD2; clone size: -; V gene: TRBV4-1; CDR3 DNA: TGCGCCAGCAGCCAACGCCCAGCGGGGATGACTAAAGAGACCCAGTACTTC; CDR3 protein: CASSQRPAGMTKETQYF
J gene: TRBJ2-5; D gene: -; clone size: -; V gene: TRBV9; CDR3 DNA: TGTGCCAGCAGCGGAGCACCCCAGGGTGAGACCCAGTACTTC; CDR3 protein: CASSGAPQGETQYF
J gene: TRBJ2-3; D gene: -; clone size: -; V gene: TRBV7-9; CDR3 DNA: TGTGCCAGCAGCCCCGTGGGGCGCACGCAGTATTTT; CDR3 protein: CASSPVGRTQYF
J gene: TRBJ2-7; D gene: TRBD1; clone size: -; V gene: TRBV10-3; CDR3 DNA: TGTGCCATCAGGACGACAGGGTCCTCCTACGAGCAGTACTTC; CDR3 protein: CAIRTTGSSYEQYF
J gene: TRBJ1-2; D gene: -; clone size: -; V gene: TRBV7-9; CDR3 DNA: TGTGCCAGCAGCTCCCTCCGGGGGTCTGCTGACTATGGCTACACCTTC; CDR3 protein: CASSSLRGSADYGYTF
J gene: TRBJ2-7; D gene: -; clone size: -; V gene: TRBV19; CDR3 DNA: TGTGCCAGTAGTTTTCCAGGTAACCCGGCGGAGCAGTACTTC; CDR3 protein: CASSFPGNPAEQYF
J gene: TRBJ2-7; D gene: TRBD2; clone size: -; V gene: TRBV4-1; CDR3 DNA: TGCGCCAGCAGCCAACAACTAGCGGGAGTTTCCCACGAGCAGTACTTC; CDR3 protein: CASSQQLAGVSHEQYF
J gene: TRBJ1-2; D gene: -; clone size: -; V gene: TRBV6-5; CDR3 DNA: TGTGCCAGCAGTTATCAGGGTGTAAGAGGCTACACCTTC; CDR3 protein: CASSYQGVRGYTF
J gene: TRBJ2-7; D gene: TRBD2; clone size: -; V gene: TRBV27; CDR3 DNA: TGTGCCAGCAGTTTGGCCGGGACTAGCGGCTTGGTGCAGTACTTC; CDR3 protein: CASSLAGTSGLVQYF
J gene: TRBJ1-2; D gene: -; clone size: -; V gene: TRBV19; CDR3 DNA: TGTGCCAGTAGTATGAAGGCCGTCGGGGGCTACACCTTC; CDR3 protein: CASSMKAVGGYTF
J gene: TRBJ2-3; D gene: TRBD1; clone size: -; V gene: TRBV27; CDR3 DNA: TGTGCCAGCAGTCGACAGGGTAGTACAGATACGCAGTATTTT; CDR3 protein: CASSRQGSTDTQYF
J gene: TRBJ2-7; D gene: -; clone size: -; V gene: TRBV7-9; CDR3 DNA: TGTGCCAGCAGCTTAGCCCGGGGGGCCCCCTACGAGCAGTACTTC; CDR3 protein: CASSLARGAPYEQYF